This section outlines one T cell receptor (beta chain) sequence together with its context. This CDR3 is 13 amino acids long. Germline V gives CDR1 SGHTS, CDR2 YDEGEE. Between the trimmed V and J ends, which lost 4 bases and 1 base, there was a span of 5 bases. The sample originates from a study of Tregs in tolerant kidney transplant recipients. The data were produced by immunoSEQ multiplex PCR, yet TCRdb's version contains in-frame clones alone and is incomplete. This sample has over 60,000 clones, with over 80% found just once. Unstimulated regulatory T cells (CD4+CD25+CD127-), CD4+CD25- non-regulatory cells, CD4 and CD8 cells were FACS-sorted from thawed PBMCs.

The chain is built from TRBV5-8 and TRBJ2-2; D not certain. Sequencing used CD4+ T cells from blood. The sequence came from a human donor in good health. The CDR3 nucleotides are TGTGCCAGCAGCAAGCGGAACACCGGGGAGCTGTTTTTT. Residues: CASSKRNTGELFF.